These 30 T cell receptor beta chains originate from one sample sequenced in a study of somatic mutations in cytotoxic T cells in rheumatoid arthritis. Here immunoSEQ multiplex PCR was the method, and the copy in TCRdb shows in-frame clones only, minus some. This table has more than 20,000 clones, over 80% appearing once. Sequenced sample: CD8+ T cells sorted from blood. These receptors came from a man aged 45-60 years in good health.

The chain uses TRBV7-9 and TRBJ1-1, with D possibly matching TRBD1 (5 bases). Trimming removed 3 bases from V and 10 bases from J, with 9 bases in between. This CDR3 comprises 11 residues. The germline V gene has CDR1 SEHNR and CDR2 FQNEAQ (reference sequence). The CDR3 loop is CASSFAGVAFF. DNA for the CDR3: TGTGCCAGCAGCTTCGCGGGGGTAGCTTTCTTT.

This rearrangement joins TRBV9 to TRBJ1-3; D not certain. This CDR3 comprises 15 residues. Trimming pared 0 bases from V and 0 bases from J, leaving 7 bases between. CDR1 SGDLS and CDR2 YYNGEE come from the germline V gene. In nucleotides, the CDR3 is TGTGCCAGCAGCGTAGCTGGGGTCTCTGGAAACACCATATATTTT. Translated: CASSVAGVSGNTIYF.

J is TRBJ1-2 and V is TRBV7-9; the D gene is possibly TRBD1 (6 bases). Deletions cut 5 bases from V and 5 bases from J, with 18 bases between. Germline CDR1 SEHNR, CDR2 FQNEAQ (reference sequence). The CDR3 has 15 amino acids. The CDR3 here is CASSLDRGEGYGYTF. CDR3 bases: TGTGCCAGCAGCCTCGATAGGGGGGAGGGGTATGGCTACACCTTC.

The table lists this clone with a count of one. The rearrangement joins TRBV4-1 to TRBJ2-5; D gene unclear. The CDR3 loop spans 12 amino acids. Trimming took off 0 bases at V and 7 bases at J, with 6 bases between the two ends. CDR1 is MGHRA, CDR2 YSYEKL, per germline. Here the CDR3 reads CASSQDRRTQYF. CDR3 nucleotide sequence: TGCGCCAGCAGCCAAGACCGACGGACCCAGTACTTC.

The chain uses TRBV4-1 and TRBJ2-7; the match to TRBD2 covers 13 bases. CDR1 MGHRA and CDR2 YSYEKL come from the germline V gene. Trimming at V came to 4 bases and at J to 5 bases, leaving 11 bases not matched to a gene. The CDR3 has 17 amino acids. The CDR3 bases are TGCGCCAGCAGCCGCATATTCGGGACTAGCGGGAACCACGAGCAGTACTTC. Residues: CASSRIFGTSGNHEQYF.

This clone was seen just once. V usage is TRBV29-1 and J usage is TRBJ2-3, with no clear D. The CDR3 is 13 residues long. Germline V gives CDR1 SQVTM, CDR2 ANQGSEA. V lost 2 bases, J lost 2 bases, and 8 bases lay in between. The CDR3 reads CSVEWRLTDTQYF. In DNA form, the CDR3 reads TGCAGCGTTGAATGGCGTCTCACAGATACGCAGTATTTT.

As DNA, the CDR3 is TGTGCCAGCAGTTACTCGATCGCGAACACCGGGGAGCTGTTTTTT. Residues: CASSYSIANTGELFF. The chain links TRBV6-5 to TRBJ2-2; D unclear. Germline values: CDR1 MNHEY, CDR2 SVGAGI. V lost 0 bases, J lost 0 bases, and 5 bases lay in between. This CDR3 is 15 amino acids long.

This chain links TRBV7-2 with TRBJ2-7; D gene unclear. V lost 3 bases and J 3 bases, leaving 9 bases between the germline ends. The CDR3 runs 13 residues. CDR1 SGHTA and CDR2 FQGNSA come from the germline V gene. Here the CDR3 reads CASSFSILYEQYF. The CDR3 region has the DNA TGTGCCAGCAGCTTCTCCATCCTCTACGAGCAGTACTTC. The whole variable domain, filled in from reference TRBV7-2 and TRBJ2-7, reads GAGVSQSPSNKVTEKGKDVELRCDPISGHTALYWYRQSLGQGLEFLIYFQGNSAPDKSGLPSDRFSAERTGGSVSTLTIQRTQQEDSAVYLCASSFSILYEQYFGPGTRLTVT.

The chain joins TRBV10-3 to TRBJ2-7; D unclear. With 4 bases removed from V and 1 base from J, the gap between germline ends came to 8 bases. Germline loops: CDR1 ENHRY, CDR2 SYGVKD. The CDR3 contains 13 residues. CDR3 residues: CAISGGGSYEQYF. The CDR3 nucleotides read TGTGCCATCAGTGGTGGCGGATCCTACGAGCAGTACTTC.

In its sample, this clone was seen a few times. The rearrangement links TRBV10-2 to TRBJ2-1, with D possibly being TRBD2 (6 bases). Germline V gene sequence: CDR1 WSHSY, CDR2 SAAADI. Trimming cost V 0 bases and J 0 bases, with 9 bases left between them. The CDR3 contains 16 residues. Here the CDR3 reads CASSESRGSSYNEQFF. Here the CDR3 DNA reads TGCGCCAGCAGTGAGTCGCGGGGTAGCTCCTACAATGAGCAGTTCTTC.

The CDR3 nucleotides read TGTGCCAGCAGCTTAAGGGGCGGCAGCACCTATAACTATGGCTACACCTTC. This encodes CASSLRGGSTYNYGYTF. This chain connects TRBV11-2 to TRBJ1-2, with D possibly being TRBD1 (5 bases). Germline CDR1 SGHAT, CDR2 FQNNGV. The germline V and J ends were trimmed by 2 bases and 1 base, with 17 bases remaining between them. The CDR3 is 17 amino acids.

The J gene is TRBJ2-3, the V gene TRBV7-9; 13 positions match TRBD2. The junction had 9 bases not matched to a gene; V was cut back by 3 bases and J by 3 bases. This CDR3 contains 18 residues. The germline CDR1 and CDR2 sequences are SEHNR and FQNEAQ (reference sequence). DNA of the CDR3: TGTGCCAGCAGCTTCGGACTAGCGGGAGTAATGATGACAGATACGCAGTATTTT. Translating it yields CASSFGLAGVMMTDTQYF.

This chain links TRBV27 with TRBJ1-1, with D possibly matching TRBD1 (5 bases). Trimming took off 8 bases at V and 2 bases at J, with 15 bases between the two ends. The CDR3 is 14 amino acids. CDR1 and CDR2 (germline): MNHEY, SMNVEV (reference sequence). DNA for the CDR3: TGTGCCAGCGCCCAGGGACTCTTTAACACTGAAGCTTTCTTT. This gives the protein CASAQGLFNTEAFF.

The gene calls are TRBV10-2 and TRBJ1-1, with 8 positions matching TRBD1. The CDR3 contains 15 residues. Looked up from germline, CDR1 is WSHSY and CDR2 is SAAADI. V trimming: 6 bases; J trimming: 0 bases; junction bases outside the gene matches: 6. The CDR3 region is CASRERTGMNTEAFF. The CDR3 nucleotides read TGCGCCAGCAGAGAAAGGACAGGGATGAACACTGAAGCTTTCTTT.

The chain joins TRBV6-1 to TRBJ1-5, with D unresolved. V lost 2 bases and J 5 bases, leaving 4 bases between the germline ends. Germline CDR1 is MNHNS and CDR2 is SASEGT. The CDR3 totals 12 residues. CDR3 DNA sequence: TGTGCCAGCAGTGAATGGGATCAGCCCCAGCATTTT. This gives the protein CASSEWDQPQHF.

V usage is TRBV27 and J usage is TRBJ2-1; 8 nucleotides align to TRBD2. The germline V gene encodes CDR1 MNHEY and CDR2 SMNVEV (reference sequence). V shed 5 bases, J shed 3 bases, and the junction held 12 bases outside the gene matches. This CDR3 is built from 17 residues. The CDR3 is CASSPSSGEALYNEQFF. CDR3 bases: TGTGCCAGCAGTCCCAGTAGCGGGGAGGCGCTCTACAATGAGCAGTTCTTC.

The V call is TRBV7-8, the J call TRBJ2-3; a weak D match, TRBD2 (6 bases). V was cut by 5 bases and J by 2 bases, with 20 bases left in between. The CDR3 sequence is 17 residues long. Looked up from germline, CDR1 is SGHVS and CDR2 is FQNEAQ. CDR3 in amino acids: CASSHRGTGMITDTQYF. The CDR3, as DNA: TGTGCCAGCAGCCACAGAGGGACTGGAATGATCACAGATACGCAGTATTTT.

The DNA for the CDR3 is TGTGCCAGCAGTCTGACTAGCTACGAGCAGTACTTC. This translates into CASSLTSYEQYF. The rearrangement links TRBV7-9 to TRBJ2-7; possible D gene TRBD2, 6 bases. This CDR3 is 12 amino acids long. V was pared by 6 bases and J by 3 bases, with 9 bases between. The germline V gene encodes CDR1 SEHNR and CDR2 FQNEAQ (reference sequence).

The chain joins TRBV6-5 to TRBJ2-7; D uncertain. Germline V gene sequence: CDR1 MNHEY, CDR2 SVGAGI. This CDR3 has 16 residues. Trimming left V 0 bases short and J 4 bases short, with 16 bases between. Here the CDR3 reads CASSYSRSVSTYEQYF. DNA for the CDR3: TGTGCCAGCAGTTACTCGCGGTCGGTCTCGACTTACGAGCAGTACTTC.

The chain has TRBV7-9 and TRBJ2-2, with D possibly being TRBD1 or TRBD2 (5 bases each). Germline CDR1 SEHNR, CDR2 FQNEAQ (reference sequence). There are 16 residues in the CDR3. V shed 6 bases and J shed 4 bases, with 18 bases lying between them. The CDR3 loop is CASSRPPGTVTGELFF. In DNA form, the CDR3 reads TGTGCCAGCAGTCGCCCCCCCGGGACCGTCACCGGGGAGCTGTTTTTT.

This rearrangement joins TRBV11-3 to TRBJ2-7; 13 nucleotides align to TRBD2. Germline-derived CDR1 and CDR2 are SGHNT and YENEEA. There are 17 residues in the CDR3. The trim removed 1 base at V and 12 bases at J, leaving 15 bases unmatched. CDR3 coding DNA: TGTGCCAGCAGCTTAGTAGGCCGGACTAGCGGGAGCTCCGGGCTGTACTTC. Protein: CASSLVGRTSGSSGLYF.

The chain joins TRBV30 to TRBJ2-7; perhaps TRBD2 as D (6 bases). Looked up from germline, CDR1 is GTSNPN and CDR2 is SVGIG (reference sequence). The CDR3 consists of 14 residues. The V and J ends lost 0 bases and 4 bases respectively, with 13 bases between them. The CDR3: CAWSVRAGTYEQYF. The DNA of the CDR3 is TGTGCCTGGAGTGTAAGGGCAGGGACTTACGAGCAGTACTTC.

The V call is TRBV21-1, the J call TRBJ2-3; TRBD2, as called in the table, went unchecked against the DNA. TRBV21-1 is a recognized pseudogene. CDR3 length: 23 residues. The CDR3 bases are TGTGCCAGCAGCAAAGCGGAACGTGTGGGAGCGGGAGGGAAGGCGGGAAGGACAGATACGCAGTATTTT. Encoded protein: CASSKAERVGAGGKAGRTDTQYF.

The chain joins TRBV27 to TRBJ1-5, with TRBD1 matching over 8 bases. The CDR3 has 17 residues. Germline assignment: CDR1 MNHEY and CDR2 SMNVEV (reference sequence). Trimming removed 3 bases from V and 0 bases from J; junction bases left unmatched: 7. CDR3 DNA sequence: TGTGCCAGCAGTTTTTCTACAGGGGGGAATAGCAATCAGCCCCAGCATTTT. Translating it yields CASSFSTGGNSNQPQHF.

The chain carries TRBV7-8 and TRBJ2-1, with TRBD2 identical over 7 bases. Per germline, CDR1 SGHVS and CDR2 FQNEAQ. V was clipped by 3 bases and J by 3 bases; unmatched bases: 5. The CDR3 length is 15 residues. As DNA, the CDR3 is TGTGCCAGCAGCTTCATCCGGGACTACTACAATGAGCAGTTCTTC. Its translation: CASSFIRDYYNEQFF.

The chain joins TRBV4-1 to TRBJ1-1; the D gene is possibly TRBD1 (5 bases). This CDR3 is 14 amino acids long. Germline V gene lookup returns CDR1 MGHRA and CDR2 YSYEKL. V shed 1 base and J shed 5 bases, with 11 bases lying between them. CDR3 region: CASSQGGRETEAFF. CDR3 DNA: TGCGCCAGCAGCCAAGGGGGCCGGGAGACTGAAGCTTTCTTT.

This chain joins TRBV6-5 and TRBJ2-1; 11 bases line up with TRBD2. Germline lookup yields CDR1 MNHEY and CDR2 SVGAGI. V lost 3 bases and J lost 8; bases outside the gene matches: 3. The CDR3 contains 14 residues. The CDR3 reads CASSYTSGSHEQFF. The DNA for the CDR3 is TGTGCCAGCAGTTATACTAGCGGGAGCCATGAGCAGTTCTTC.

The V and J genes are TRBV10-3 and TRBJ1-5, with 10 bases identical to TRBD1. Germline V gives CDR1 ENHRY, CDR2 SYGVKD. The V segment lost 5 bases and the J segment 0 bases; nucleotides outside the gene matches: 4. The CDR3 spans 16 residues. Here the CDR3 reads CAISSGQGDSNQPQHF. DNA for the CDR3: TGTGCCATCAGTTCCGGACAGGGGGATAGCAATCAGCCCCAGCATTTT.

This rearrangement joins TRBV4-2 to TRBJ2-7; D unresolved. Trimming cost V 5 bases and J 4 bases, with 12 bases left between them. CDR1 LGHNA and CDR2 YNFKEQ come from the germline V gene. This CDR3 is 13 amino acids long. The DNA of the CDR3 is TGTGCCAGCAGCTCCCACGTGGATTACGAGCAGTACTTC. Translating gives CASSSHVDYEQYF.

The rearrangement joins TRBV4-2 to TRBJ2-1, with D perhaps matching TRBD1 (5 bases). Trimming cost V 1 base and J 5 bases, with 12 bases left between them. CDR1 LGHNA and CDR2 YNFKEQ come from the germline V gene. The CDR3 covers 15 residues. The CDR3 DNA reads TGTGCCAGCAGCCAAGGAAGGGGTTCCCACAATGAGCAGTTCTTC. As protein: CASSQGRGSHNEQFF.